One T cell receptor (beta chain) is described in this entry. The entry originates in a study of blood T cell repertoires in COVID-19. Study as a whole: COVID-19 samples from acute and convalescent phases originated in the United States, Italy and Spain. The cDNA or gDNA used as material had been derived from T cells, B-cell-depleted T cells, or PBMCs.

Authors' processing steps: Scientists estimated how many nucleated cells there were by amplifying reference gene primers. Assay used: immunoSEQ multiplex PCR; TCRdb lists only in-frame clones, some missing. V and J calls and clone size are as listed in that table; D and trimming were resolved from the DNA. The top ten clones hold roughly 16% of a sample with some 14,000 clones, more than 70% of them seen once. In germline, CDR1 is SGHAT, CDR2 FQNNGV. Trimming cost V 3 bases and J 7 bases, with 6 bases left between them. CDR3 size: 11 residues. The chain employs TRBV11-2 and TRBJ1-2, with D perhaps TRBD1 (6 bases). This receptor was obtained from a human donor in a cohort sampled during active COVID-19. Sequences were obtained from peripheral blood. CDR3 sequence reads: CASSFRGGYTF. The CDR3 DNA reads TGTGCCAGCAGCTTCAGGGGTGGCTACACCTTC. Variable domain in full (rest from reference TRBV11-2 and TRBJ1-2): EAGVAQSPRYKIIEKRQSVAFWCNPISGHATLYWYQQILGQGPKLLIQFQNNGVVDDSQLPKDRFSAERLKGVDSTLKIQPAKLEDSAVYLCASSFRGGYTFGSGTRLTVV.